This T cell receptor (beta chain) was obtained from a study of blood T cell repertoires in COVID-19. Study overall: Acute and convalescent COVID-19 specimens originated in the United States, Italy and Spain.

The CDR3 consists of 16 residues. V shed 5 bases, J shed 5 bases, and the junction held 6 bases outside the gene matches. Germline V lookup: CDR1 SGHRS, CDR2 YFSETQ. Original methodology: Reference gene primer amplification yielded estimated nucleated cell counts. TCRdb keeps only in-frame clones here, not all; method: immunoSEQ multiplex PCR. The V and J calls and clone size are taken from that table; D and trimming were inferred from the DNA. The sample carries 120,000 to 150,000 clones, about 80% recorded once. This clonotype was sampled from a human donor in a cohort sampled during active COVID-19. The chain joins TRBV5-1 to TRBJ2-2; TRBD2 matches at 13 bases. Material for sequencing was peripheral blood. The CDR3 bases are TGCGCCAGCAGTGGGGGACTAGCGGGGTATACCGGGGAGCTGTTTTTT. It is translated as CASSGGLAGYTGELFF.